This is a list of T cell receptor beta chains from one sample in a study of T cell changes during pregnancy in multiple sclerosis. The assay was immunoSEQ multiplex PCR, and TCRdb's table has in-frame clones only and misses some. The table has approximately 70,000 clones, over 85% seen once; the top ten hold 2%. The starting material was peripheral blood, obtained in the second trimester of pregnancy. These receptors were obtained from a female donor with multiple sclerosis, enrolled in a pregnancy study. Both conserved end residues are part of each CDR3. D genes are given only for firm matches.

>TRBJ2-1|TRBD1|TRBV18
CASSPRQGTHEQFF
>TRBJ2-1|TRBD2|TRBV6-1
CASRGLAGVGEQFF
>TRBJ1-5|-|TRBV19
CASKLQGSGISNQPQHF
>TRBJ2-7|-|TRBV6-1
CASSEVPEQYF
>TRBJ2-1|TRBD1|TRBV15
CATSRDRVFGNEQFF
>TRBJ2-7|TRBD2|TRBV18
CASSTAGTNKYEQYF
>TRBJ2-1|TRBD2|TRBV19
CASSFPTGGSSYNEQFF
>TRBJ1-5|-|TRBV6-1
CASSEGRGWQPQHF
>TRBJ1-2|-|TRBV18
CASSLDSIDGYTF
>TRBJ1-3|-|TRBV6-6
CASGGSSSGNTIYF
>TRBJ2-2|-|TRBV30
CAHEEMNTGELFF
>TRBJ1-4|-|TRBV2
CASSEATQGEKLFF
>TRBJ1-6|TRBD1|TRBV11-2
CASSLTGGAQSPLHF
>TRBJ2-7|TRBD2|TRBV2
CASSGLAGVIEQYF
>TRBJ2-2|-|TRBV5-6
CASSFGFNIRRNTGELFF
>TRBJ2-1|TRBD2|TRBV7-9
CASSHPSGKGNNEQFF
>TRBJ1-1|-|TRBV5-1
CASSPAQVRTEAFF
>TRBJ2-7|-|TRBV6-5
CASSYMGRAYEQYF
>TRBJ2-2|TRBD2|TRBV18
CASSPISGRGSTGELFF
>TRBJ1-4|TRBD1|TRBV11-3
CASSSPGQATNEKLFF
>TRBJ2-7|TRBD2|TRBV5-1
CASSFGAGGPKQYF
>TRBJ2-5|TRBD1|TRBV19
CASSSGQLQETQYF
>TRBJ2-1|-|TRBV25-1
CASSESEVASYNEQFF
>TRBJ2-2|TRBD2|TRBV7-9
CASSLRAGAIGELFF
>TRBJ2-7|TRBD1|TRBV5-1
CASSLGGTGNYEQYF
>TRBJ2-3|TRBD2|TRBV7-2
CATSLAGTSGITDTQYF
>TRBJ2-3|TRBD2|TRBV7-7
CASSLDQTSGTDTQYF
>TRBJ1-1|-|TRBV27
CASKSSTEAFF
>TRBJ1-3|TRBD1|TRBV7-2
CASSSDRGIGNTIYF
>TRBJ1-5|-|TRBV28
CASSLSGIGNQPQHF
>TRBJ1-1|-|TRBV9
CASSVGIGGAANTEAFF
>TRBJ1-5|TRBD1|TRBV6-7
CASSSRGQGVTQPQHF
>TRBJ2-1|TRBD2|TRBV28
CASSFPLRLAGKNEQFF
>TRBJ1-5|-|TRBV11-2
CASSYSDSGNQPQHF
>TRBJ2-7|-|TRBV19
CASSTRFDEQYF
>TRBJ1-2|-|TRBV29-1
CSVAQGDYGYTF
>TRBJ1-3|-|TRBV6-5
CASSPSPSGNTIYF
>TRBJ1-1|-|TRBV30
CAWSVQVNTEAFF
>TRBJ1-5|-|TRBV7-8
CASSPPGQHNQPQHF
>TRBJ1-1|-|TRBV11-3
CASSLGGRQHF
>TRBJ1-2|-|TRBV7-2
CASSLGGANYGYTF
>TRBJ1-5|-|TRBV7-2
CASSLGWAALGNQPQHF
>TRBJ2-5|-|TRBV2
CASRQSQETQYF
>TRBJ1-3|-|TRBV5-1
CASSSDSSGNTIYF
>TRBJ1-1|TRBD1|TRBV7-2
CASSLGGTGTEAFF
>TRBJ2-2|TRBD1|TRBV27
CASSPTRMQGENTGELFF
>TRBJ2-2|-|TRBV14
CASSQARQTGELFF
>TRBJ1-1|-|TRBV5-6
CASSLLTRSMNTEAFF